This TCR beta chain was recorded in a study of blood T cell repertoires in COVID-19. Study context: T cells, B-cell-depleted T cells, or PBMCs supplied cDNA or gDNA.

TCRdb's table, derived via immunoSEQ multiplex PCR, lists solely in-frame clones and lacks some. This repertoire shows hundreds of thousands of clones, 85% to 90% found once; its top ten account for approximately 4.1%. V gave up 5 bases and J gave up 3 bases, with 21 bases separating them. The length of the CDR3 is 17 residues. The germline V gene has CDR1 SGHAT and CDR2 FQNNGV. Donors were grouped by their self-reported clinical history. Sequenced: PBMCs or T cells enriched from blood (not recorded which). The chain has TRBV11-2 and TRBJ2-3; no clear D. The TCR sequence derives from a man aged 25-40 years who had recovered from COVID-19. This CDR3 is CASSTRRPPVGTDTQYF. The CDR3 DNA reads TGTGCCAGCAGCACGCGGCGCCCCCCTGTTGGGACAGATACGCAGTATTTT.